This T cell receptor (beta chain) was profiled in a study of blood T cell repertoires in COVID-19. Across the study: The United States, Italy and Spain provided the acute and convalescent COVID-19 samples. PBMCs, B-cell-depleted T cells, or T cells were the source of the cDNA or gDNA that made up the material.

This clone turned up a few times. In the source study's methods: The authors estimated nucleated cell counts from reference gene primer amplification. Assay used: immunoSEQ multiplex PCR; TCRdb lists only in-frame clones, some missing. V and J calls and clone size are as listed in that table; D and trimming were resolved from the DNA. The sample carries around 290,000 clones, 86% recorded once. Per the germline V gene, CDR1 is KGHSH and CDR2 is LQKENI. This CDR3 spans 14 amino acids. V was pared by 1 base and J by 8 bases, with 14 bases between. The sample taken for sequencing was peripheral blood. This rearrangement joins TRBV18 to TRBJ1-2, with a weak D call TRBD1 (6 bases). The receptor was isolated from an older woman with COVID-19, enrolled during active disease. Written as DNA, the CDR3 is TGTGCCAGCTCACCACTTACAGGGATATGGGGCTACACCTTC. Protein: CASSPLTGIWGYTF.